The clone carrying this TCR beta chain has a single count. Trimming shortened V by 6 bases and J by 4 bases, and 18 bases separated the two germline ends. The CDR3 consists of 15 residues. Germline CDR1 and CDR2: MDHEN and SYDVKM. The data were obtained in a study of cytomegalovirus exposure and HLA in healthy donors. Clones were sequenced by immunoSEQ multiplex PCR, and TCRdb holds only the in-frame ones, with some missing. This table holds 75,000 to 100,000 clones, approximately 96% found once. The chain recombines TRBV28 with TRBJ1-1; weak D call: TRBD1 (6 bases). The TCR was taken from a man younger than 30 in good health and CMV-seronegative. Specimen: PBMCs. CDR3 in DNA: TGTGCCAGCAGGGAAACTACAGGGATCGGCACTGAAGCTTTCTTT. Protein: CASRETTGIGTEAFF. The complete variable domain, with remaining parts taken from reference TRBV28 and TRBJ1-1, reads DVKVTQSSRYLVKRTGEKVFLECVQDMDHENMFWYRQDPGLGLRLIYFSYDVKMKEKGDIPEGYSVSREKKERFSLILESASTNQTSMYLCASRETTGIGTEAFFGQGTRLTVV.